Following are 11 T cell receptor beta chains from one sample sequenced in a study of beta chain features in type 1 diabetes. Findings and caveats of the study: TCRB CDR3s from Type 1 diabetes patients were moderately but significantly shorter in all four CD4+ subsets.

No cognate antigen is known for these TCRs. The investigators reverse transcribed all of the isolated RNA, so they sequenced expressed TCRB transcripts. Data came from immunoSEQ multiplex PCR; TCRdb stores just in-frame clones and leaves some out. The sample consists of about 160,000 clones, about 9% of them appearing once. Sequencing input: central memory CD4+ T cells from blood. The origin of the receptors is a woman younger than 30 with type 1 diabetes.

The rearrangement joins TRBV7-2 to TRBJ2-1, with 7 bases matching TRBD2. V was clipped by 4 bases and J by 7 bases; unmatched bases: 7. CDR1 and CDR2 (germline): SGHTA, FQGNSA. This CDR3 is 14 amino acids long. CDR3 protein: CASSSRASGNEQFF. DNA for the CDR3: TGTGCCAGCAGCTCCCGGGCTAGCGGTAATGAGCAGTTCTTC.

This clone was observed a few times. J is TRBJ1-5 and V is TRBV7-2; no clear D gene. This CDR3 is built from 14 residues. The V end was cut by 2 bases, the J end by 3 bases, with 8 bases between. The V gene's germline CDR1 is SGHTA and CDR2 FQGNSA. CDR3 in DNA: TGTGCCAGCAGCTTAACACAGCCCAATCAGCCCCAGCATTTT. Translation gives CASSLTQPNQPQHF.

A few counts support this clone. The rearrangement uses TRBV2 and TRBJ1-6, with D uncertain. This CDR3 spans 14 amino acids. Trimming cost V 6 bases and J 7 bases, with 13 bases left between them. Germline-derived CDR1 and CDR2 are SNHLY and FYNNEI. CDR3 in DNA: TGTGCCAGCAGCTCCGGGTCGGGGAATTCACCCCTCCACTTT. Translating gives CASSSGSGNSPLHF.

This clone was recorded a few times. This chain links TRBV2 with TRBJ2-5; 12 bases fit TRBD2. CDR1 is SNHLY, CDR2 FYNNEI, per germline. V was pared by 7 bases and J by 0 bases, with 3 bases of the junction left unmatched. The CDR3 is 15 amino acids. This chain's CDR3 is CASTLAGGNQETQYF. The CDR3 DNA sequence: TGTGCCAGCACCCTAGCGGGGGGGAACCAAGAGACCCAGTACTTC.

In this sample, this clone turned up a few times. The chain links TRBV19 to TRBJ1-4; D not certain. CDR1 is LNHDA and CDR2 is SQIVND in the germline V gene (reference sequence). The CDR3 consists of 13 residues. V was pared by 4 bases and J by 4 bases, with 7 bases between. The CDR3 coding sequence is TGTGCCAGTAGTACAGTTCTTAATGAAAAACTGTTTTTT. Translated, it gives CASSTVLNEKLFF.

In DNA form, the CDR3 reads TGTGCCAGTAGTACCATTCCCAGGGAATTGCAGTTCTTC. It translates to CASSTIPRELQFF. V is TRBV19 and J is TRBJ2-1, with D perhaps matching TRBD1 (5 bases). The CDR3 length is 13 residues. The germline V and J ends were trimmed by 4 bases and 12 bases, with 16 bases remaining between them. CDR1 and CDR2 (germline): LNHDA, SQIVND (reference sequence).

In its sample, this clone was seen a few times. CDR3 in amino acids: CASTGQGNNSPLHF. CDR3 DNA sequence: TGTGCCAGCACAGGACAGGGAAATAATTCACCCCTCCACTTT. The V call is TRBV7-9, the J call TRBJ1-6; 8 nucleotides agree with TRBD1. The CDR3 contains 14 residues. The germline V gene encodes CDR1 SEHNR and CDR2 FQNEAQ (reference sequence). V dropped 7 bases and J dropped 5; count of bases not matched to a gene: 4.

This chain joins TRBV7-9 and TRBJ1-2; TRBD1 agrees at 9 bases. Unmatched junction bases numbered 2, after V lost 4 bases and J lost 2 bases. There are 14 residues in the CDR3. The germline V gene has CDR1 SEHNR and CDR2 FQNEAQ (reference sequence). CDR3 region: CASSWTGANYGYTF. The CDR3 DNA sequence: TGTGCCAGCAGCTGGACAGGGGCGAACTATGGCTACACCTTC.

Here the CDR3 DNA reads TGTGCCAGCAGCTTGTCGGGGGAGGGCACTGAAGCTTTCTTT. It specifies CASSLSGEGTEAFF. V and J are TRBV11-2 and TRBJ1-1; perhaps TRBD1 as D (5 bases). The CDR3 spans 14 residues. The germline gives CDR1 SGHAT, CDR2 FQNNGV. Trimming removed 3 bases from V and 4 bases from J, with 12 bases in between.

The chain recombines TRBV21-1 with TRBJ1-1. TRBV21-1 is a known pseudogene. The CDR3 runs 15 residues. The chain's CDR3 is CASRRNRVSSTEAFF. CDR3 DNA: TGTGCCAGCAGGCGAAACCGGGTAAGTAGCACTGAAGCTTTCTTT.

The gene calls are TRBV7-2 and TRBJ2-3, with 9 bases that match TRBD2. The V gene's germline CDR1 is SGHTA and CDR2 FQGNSA. The CDR3 runs 15 residues. After removal of 5 bases from V and 4 bases from J, the junction contained 7 bases not matched to a gene. The DNA for the CDR3 is TGTGCCAGCAGCCTGCGGGAGGGTAGCGCAGATACGCAGTATTTT. It encodes CASSLREGSADTQYF.